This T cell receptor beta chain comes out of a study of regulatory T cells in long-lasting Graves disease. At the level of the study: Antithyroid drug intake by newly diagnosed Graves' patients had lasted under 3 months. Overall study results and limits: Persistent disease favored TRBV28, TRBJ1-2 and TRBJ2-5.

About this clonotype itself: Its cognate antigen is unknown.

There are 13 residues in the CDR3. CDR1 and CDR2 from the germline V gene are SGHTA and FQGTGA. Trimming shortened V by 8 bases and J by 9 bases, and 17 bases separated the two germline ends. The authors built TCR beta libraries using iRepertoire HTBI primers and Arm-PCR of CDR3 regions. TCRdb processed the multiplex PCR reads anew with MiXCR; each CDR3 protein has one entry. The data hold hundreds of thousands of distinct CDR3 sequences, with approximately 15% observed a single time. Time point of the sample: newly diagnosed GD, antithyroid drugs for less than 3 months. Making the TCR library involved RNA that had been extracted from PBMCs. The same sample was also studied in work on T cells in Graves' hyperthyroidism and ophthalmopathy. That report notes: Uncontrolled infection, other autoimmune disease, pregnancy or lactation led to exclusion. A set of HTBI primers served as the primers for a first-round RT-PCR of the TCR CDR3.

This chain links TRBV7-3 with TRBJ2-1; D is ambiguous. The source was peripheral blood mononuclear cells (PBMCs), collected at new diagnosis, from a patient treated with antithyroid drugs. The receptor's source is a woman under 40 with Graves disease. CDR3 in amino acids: CASRRGDIGEQFF. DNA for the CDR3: TGTGCCAGCCGAAGAGGAGACATTGGTGAGCAGTTCTTC.